This T cell receptor beta chain comes out of a study of blood T cell repertoires in COVID-19. In the study overall: Donors in the United States, Italy and Spain gave samples during acute or convalescent COVID-19.

CDR3 length equals 16 residues. Germline V CDR1 and CDR2: LGHDT, YNNKEL (reference sequence). V lost 4 bases and J lost 10; bases outside the gene matches: 17. TCRdb's copy holds only in-frame clones and misses some; the assay was immunoSEQ multiplex PCR. The sample consists of 65,000 to 80,000 clones, roughly 89% of them appearing once. The sequence derives from a man aged 25 to 40 with acute or convalescent COVID-19. The gene calls are TRBV3-1 (or the pseudogene TRBV3-2) and TRBJ2-5, with TRBD2 matching 8 bases. The specimen sequenced was peripheral blood. This chain's CDR3 is CASSPRGAGASGGQYF. The DNA for the CDR3 is TGTGCCAGCAGCCCCAGGGGAGCGGGGGCCTCCGGGGGCCAGTACTTC.